The rows below give T cell receptor beta chains drawn from one sample of a study of T cells in Graves' hyperthyroidism and ophthalmopathy. TCRdb re-called the multiplex PCR reads with MiXCR, one entry per CDR3 protein. The sample has 450,000 to 650,000 distinct CDR3 sequences, more than 15% seen once. The sequencing input was blood. These TCRs come from a young woman with Graves' ophthalmopathy. CDR3s include the opening cysteine and the closing phenylalanine or tryptophan. The order of the fields is D gene, clone size, V gene, J gene, CDR3 DNA, CDR3 protein. D genes are given only for firm matches. Expanded clones are given a class, and other clones once, few, many or no size at all.

>.|.|TRBV4-3|TRBJ1-1
TGCGCCAGCAGCCAAGAGGGGCACTCGAACACTGAAGCTTTCTTT
CASSQEGHSNTEAFF
>TRBD1|.|TRBV20-1|TRBJ1-5
TGCAGTGCTAGAGAGGACAGGGGGGTCGATCAGCCCCAGCATTTT
CSAREDRGVDQPQHF
>.|many|TRBV2|TRBJ2-1
TGTGCCAGCAGTCTGGCCAAATACAATGAGCAGTTCTTC
CASSLAKYNEQFF
>TRBD2|.|TRBV2|TRBJ2-1
TGTGCCAGCAGGGACGGACTAGCGGGGGGGAGCAATGAGCAGGTCTTC
CASRDGLAGGSNEQVF
>TRBD2|few|TRBV7-9|TRBJ2-2
TGTGCCAGCAGCAAATGGGCTAGCGGGGGCCTAATGGCTACCGGGGAGCTGTTTTTT
CASSKWASGGLMATGELFF
>.|many|TRBV28|TRBJ2-3
TGTGCCAGCAGCACCCCTACTTACCGGTCAGATACGCAGTATTTT
CASSTPTYRSDTQYF
>TRBD1|many|TRBV4-1|TRBJ1-2
TGCGCCAGCAGCCCTTGGACAGGGGGCGTAAACTATGGCTACACCTTC
CASSPWTGGVNYGYTF
>.|many|TRBV6-1|TRBJ1-2
TGTGCCAGCAGTGAGGAGGTTCACTATGGCTACACCTTC
CASSEEVHYGYTF
>.|few|TRBV28|TRBJ1-4
TGTGCCAGCAGCCAAGGGGCGGCAGGGAATGAAAAACTGTTTTTT
CASSQGAAGNEKLFF
>.|many|TRBV6-1|TRBJ1-3
TGTGCCAGCAGAATACAGGAATCGAGTGGAAACACCATATATTTT
CASRIQESSGNTIYF
>.|few|TRBV2|TRBJ2-3
TGTGCCAGCAGTGATGGACAGCCCTCGGATACGCAGTATTTT
CASSDGQPSDTQYF
>TRBD2|.|TRBV15|TRBJ2-3
TGTGCCACCAGCAGAGATTCCCGACTAGCGGTTACAGATACGCAGTATTTT
CATSRDSRLAVTDTQYF
>.|few|TRBV5-1|TRBJ2-3
TGCGCCAGCAGCGACCTTAGTTCGGATACGCAGTATTTT
CASSDLSSDTQYF
>TRBD1|many|TRBV11-2|TRBJ1-1
TGTGCCAGCAGCTTAACCGGGACAGAGGGCACTGAAGCTTTCTTT
CASSLTGTEGTEAFF
>.|.|TRBV6-1|TRBJ2-1
TGTGCCACCGAGGGGACACCATCCTACAATGAGCAGTTCTTC
CATEGTPSYNEQFF
>.|few|TRBV10-3|TRBJ1-2
TGTGCCATCAGGGGGGAATCTTCTAGGCTTGGCTACACCTTC
CAIRGESSRLGYTF
>.|few|TRBV29-1|TRBJ1-1
TGCAGCGTTGAAGGTTTAGGCCAGTCCACTGAAGCTTTCTTT
CSVEGLGQSTEAFF
>.|many|TRBV6-1|TRBJ1-4
TGTGCCAGCAGGGACGGGTCTTACTCGGCAGGGACGGAGAAACTGTTTTTT
CASRDGSYSAGTEKLFF
>.|.|TRBV27|TRBJ2-3
TGTGCCAGCAGTCCCCTCCCTCCAGATACGCAGTATTTT
CASSPLPPDTQYF
>TRBD2|.|TRBV29-1|TRBJ2-3
TGCAGCGTTGAAGGCGGCCTAGCGGGAGTTCCAGATACGCAGTATTTT
CSVEGGLAGVPDTQYF
>.|few|TRBV27|TRBJ1-4
TGTGCCAGCAGTTCTTTCGGCTCAACTAATGAAAAACTGTTTTTT
CASSSFGSTNEKLFF
>.|many|TRBV28|TRBJ2-7
TGTGCCAGCAGTTCCCTTCCCGGCGAGCAGTACTTC
CASSSLPGEQYF
>TRBD2|many|TRBV7-2|TRBJ2-1
TGTGCCAGCAGTTCACCCGGGACTAGCGGGAGAGGGAGGGGCTACAATGAGCAGTTCTTC
CASSSPGTSGRGRGYNEQFF
>TRBD1|few|TRBV6-1|TRBJ2-7
TGTGCCAGCAGTGGCAGGACAGGCTCCTACGAGCAGTACTTC
CASSGRTGSYEQYF
>TRBD2|many|TRBV12-3/TRBV12-4|TRBJ2-7
TGTGCCAGCAGTGGACTAGGGGACGAGCAGTACTTC
CASSGLGDEQYF
>TRBD1|.|TRBV6-2/TRBV6-3|TRBJ2-7
TGTGCCAGCAGTTACTCGATGTGGACAGGGGGCTACGAGCAGTACTTC
CASSYSMWTGGYEQYF
>.|.|TRBV20-1|TRBJ1-5
TGCAGTGCTAGAGAGATGTCAGTCAATCAGCCCCAGCATTTT
CSAREMSVNQPQHF
>TRBD2|.|TRBV19|TRBJ2-5
TGTGCCAGTAGGACACTAGCGGGGGGCCAAGAGACCCAGTACTTC
CASRTLAGGQETQYF
>.|many|TRBV3-1|TRBJ2-3
TGTGCCAGCAGCCAAGATATAGGCAGAGGGCAGCCCACAGATACGCAGTATTTT
CASSQDIGRGQPTDTQYF
>.|few|TRBV19|TRBJ2-2
TGTGCCAGTAGCACCCGAGGGCGGAGGGACACCGGGGAGCTGTTTTTT
CASSTRGRRDTGELFF
>TRBD1|once|TRBV25-1|TRBJ1-5
TGTGCCAGCAGTGACGACAGGGGAGAAGGCAATCAGCCCCAGCATTTT
CASSDDRGEGNQPQHF
>TRBD2|.|TRBV20-1|TRBJ2-3
TGCAGTGGGCGCGGGGGGGCCTTAGTCGCAGATACGCAGTATTTT
CSGRGGALVADTQYF
>TRBD1|few|TRBV6-1|TRBJ2-2
TGTGCCAGCAGTGACCCCGAGACAGGGGGCTTGGACGGGGAGCTGTTTTTT
CASSDPETGGLDGELFF
>.|many|TRBV7-3|TRBJ2-1
TGTGCCAGCAGCTTAGGCAGGGAGTATGAGCAGTTCTTC
CASSLGREYEQFF
>TRBD2|few|TRBV4-1|TRBJ2-7
TGCGCCAGCAGCCAAGAGACGCGGACTAGCGGGATCTACGAGCAGTACTTC
CASSQETRTSGIYEQYF
>.|.|TRBV6-9|TRBJ2-3
TGTGCCAGCAGTTATGGGACACCTCAAAACACAGATACGCAGTATTTT
CASSYGTPQNTDTQYF
>.|many|TRBV7-2|TRBJ1-1
TGTGCCAGCAGCTTATCGGGACAAAACACTGAAGCTTTCTTT
CASSLSGQNTEAFF
>.|.|TRBV5-1|TRBJ2-1
TGCGCCAGCAGACCGACAGCGGTTGCAAACCATGAGCAGTTCTTC
CASRPTAVANHEQFF
>TRBD1|.|TRBV6-1|TRBJ1-2
TGTGCCAGCAGTGAAGCGCAGGGGGGGGCGATCTATGGCTACACCTTC
CASSEAQGGAIYGYTF
>TRBD2|many|TRBV2|TRBJ2-1
TGTGCCAGCAGTGAAGGCCTAGCGGGAGGTCTCAATGAGCAGTTCTTC
CASSEGLAGGLNEQFF
>TRBD1|few|TRBV5-1|TRBJ2-5
TGCGCCAGCAGCTCGGGACAGCCTCAAGAGACCCAGTACTTC
CASSSGQPQETQYF